The 15 T cell receptor beta chains presented below share a single source sample, sequenced in a study of OX40 agonist ivuxolimab in advanced cancers. The protocol was immunoSEQ multiplex PCR, while the TCRdb copy is restricted to in-frame clones and leaves out a portion. Counted here are 75,000 to 100,000 clones, 90% to 95% occurring once; the ten biggest clones make up approximately 0.32%. The sample here was CD4+ or CD8+ T cells sorted from blood, taken in a trial of the OX40 agonist ivuxolimab. The origin of the receptors is an adult with an advanced solid tumor such as melanoma, head and neck, liver or kidney cancer.

The DNA for the CDR3 is TGTGCCAGCAGCGGGGGGAAACTCTACGAGCAGTACTTC. Its translation: CASSGGKLYEQYF. The V and J genes are TRBV2 and TRBJ2-7, with 7 bases fitting TRBD2. Losses at the gene ends were 6 bases for V and 3 bases for J; bases not matched to a gene: 5. The V gene's germline CDR1 is SNHLY and CDR2 FYNNEI. The CDR3 is 13 residues long.

This clone was seen once. This sequence joins TRBV11-2 and TRBJ2-7; 10 bases are shared with TRBD2. The CDR3 sequence is 14 residues long. Germline V lookup: CDR1 SGHAT, CDR2 FQNNGV. V shed 5 bases and J 9 bases; nucleotides not matched to a gene: 10. CDR3 sequence reads: CASSQKPSGSRQYF. For the CDR3, the DNA is TGTGCCAGCAGCCAAAAGCCTAGCGGGAGTAGGCAGTACTTC.

This clone came up a few times. The V call is TRBV4-1, the J call TRBJ1-1, with 8 bases aligning to TRBD1. Germline loops: CDR1 MGHRA, CDR2 YSYEKL. The junction had 7 bases not matched to a gene; V was cut back by 3 bases and J by 4 bases. The CDR3 spans 15 residues. As DNA, the CDR3 is TGCGCCAGCAGCCACGGACAGGGATTGAGCACTGAAGCTTTCTTT. This translates into CASSHGQGLSTEAFF.

The chain is built from TRBV4-3 and TRBJ2-2; a weak D match, TRBD1 (7 bases). CDR1 is LGHNA, CDR2 YSLEER, per germline. The CDR3 has 15 amino acids. V shed 0 bases and J shed 7 bases, with 12 bases lying between them. The CDR3 spells CASSQEQGRNGELFF. The CDR3 DNA sequence: TGCGCCAGCAGCCAAGAACAGGGGAGGAACGGGGAGCTGTTTTTT.

The chain couples TRBV7-2 to TRBJ2-1; 7 bases are a match to TRBD2. With 1 base clipped from V and 9 bases from J, the junction kept 9 bases outside the gene matches. This CDR3 contains 15 residues. Germline CDR1 reads SGHTA; CDR2 reads FQGNSA. The DNA of the CDR3 is TGTGCCAGCAGCTTAGGGGCGGGAGCCCCGGCTGAGCAGTTCTTC. Protein sequence: CASSLGAGAPAEQFF.

This chain joins TRBV6-5 and TRBJ2-1, with TRBD1 identical over 8 bases. The CDR3 spans 15 residues. J gave up 1 base and V 4 bases, and 3 bases lay outside the gene matches. Per the germline V gene, CDR1 is MNHEY and CDR2 is SVGAGI. CDR3 nucleotide sequence: TGTGCCAGCAGTTTCCGACAGGGGTCCTACAATGAGCAGTTCTTC. It codes for CASSFRQGSYNEQFF.

The chain recombines TRBV7-9 with TRBJ1-1; a possible D gene is TRBD1 (5 bases). V lost 1 base to trimming and J lost 4 bases, with 10 bases between them. Germline-derived CDR1 and CDR2 are SEHNR and FQNEAQ (reference sequence). There are 14 residues in the CDR3. CDR3 sequence: CASSLDQGGTEAFF. The CDR3 coding sequence is TGTGCCAGCAGCTTAGACCAGGGTGGCACTGAAGCTTTCTTT.

The chain has TRBV13 and TRBJ2-5; TRBD1 aligns across 7 bases. In germline, CDR1 is PRHDT, CDR2 FYEKMQ (reference sequence). The V gene end was trimmed by 5 bases and the J gene end by 7 bases; junction bases not matched to a gene: 7. This CDR3 spans 13 amino acids. Here the CDR3 reads CASSPRDRATQYF. The CDR3 region has the DNA TGTGCCAGCAGCCCGAGAGACAGGGCGACCCAGTACTTC.

This chain uses TRBV6-5 with TRBJ2-7; 7 bases are shared with TRBD1. This CDR3 comprises 15 residues. The trim removed 4 bases at V and 5 bases at J, leaving 11 bases unmatched. Germline loops: CDR1 MNHEY, CDR2 SVGAGI. CDR3 sequence reads: CASSSFRQGYHEQYF. In DNA form, the CDR3 reads TGTGCCAGCAGTTCCTTCCGACAGGGTTACCACGAGCAGTACTTC.

This sequence joins TRBV7-6 and TRBJ1-1; 8 bases match TRBD1. The germline gives CDR1 SGHVS, CDR2 FNYEAQ. The CDR3 covers 14 residues. Germline trimming cut 5 bases from V and 4 bases from J; bases unmatched to any gene: 6. CDR3 amino acids: CASSRDRGGTEAFF. CDR3 DNA sequence: TGTGCCAGCAGCCGAGACAGGGGAGGCACTGAAGCTTTCTTT.

This clone was seen only a few times. V and J are TRBV14 and TRBJ1-1; 8 bases line up with TRBD1. This CDR3 is built from 18 residues. V lost 4 bases, J lost 1 base, and 14 bases stayed unmatched. Germline V gives CDR1 SGHDN, CDR2 FVKESK. The DNA for the CDR3 is TGTGCCAGCAGCCCACTACAAGATCGGACAGGGAAGAACACTGAAGCTTTCTTT. This encodes CASSPLQDRTGKNTEAFF.

This clone was recorded once. The rearrangement uses TRBV27 and TRBJ2-3, with 11 nucleotides matching TRBD2. V was clipped by 6 bases and J by 0 bases; unmatched bases: 5. Germline CDR1 reads MNHEY; CDR2 reads SMNVEV (reference sequence). The CDR3 has 16 residues. The CDR3 DNA follows: TGTGCCAGCAGCTCACTAGCGGGAGTTAGCACAGATACGCAGTATTTT. Its translation is CASSSLAGVSTDTQYF.

This chain joins TRBV2 and TRBJ2-5, with TRBD2 identical over 7 bases. The J call is uncertain, as TRBJ2-7 better fits the DNA end. In germline, CDR1 is SNHLY, CDR2 FYNNEI. The CDR3 has 14 amino acids. The CDR3: CASSGGSGWYEQYF. Here the CDR3 DNA reads TGTGCCAGCAGTGGCGGGAGTGGGTGGTACGAGCAGTACTTC.

The chain recombines TRBV5-4 with TRBJ2-3; 16 bases align to TRBD2. V lost 0 bases to trimming and J lost 6 bases; unmatched junction nucleotides: 4. This CDR3 is 17 amino acids long. CDR1 is SGHNT, CDR2 YYREEE, per germline (reference sequence). The CDR3 nucleotides read TGTGCCAGCAGCTTGGGGGGGACTAGCGGGAGGGCCGATACGCAGTATTTT. This encodes CASSLGGTSGRADTQYF. Together with reference TRBV5-4 and TRBJ2-3, the CDR3 gives the full variable domain: ETGVTQSPTHLIKTRGQQVTLRCSSQSGHNTVSWYQQALGQGPQFIFQYYREEENGRGNFPPRFSGLQFPNYSSELNVNALELDDSALYLCASSLGGTSGRADTQYFGPGTRLTVL.

V is TRBV5-1 and J is TRBJ1-1; D uncertain. Trimming shortened V by 4 bases and J by 1 base, and 14 bases separated the two germline ends. CDR3 length: 15 amino acids. CDR1 SGHRS and CDR2 YFSETQ come from the germline V gene. The DNA of the CDR3 is TGCGCCAGCAGCCTAACCGACACTCCGAACACTGAAGCTTTCTTT. Amino acids: CASSLTDTPNTEAFF.